This T cell receptor (beta chain) came from a study of identical twins. This clonotype came up many times. Its antigen is undetermined. With template switching, a universal primer site was added, and the cDNA carried unique molecular identifiers. MiXCR was run by TCRdb on the 5' RACE reads, yielding one entry per CDR3 protein. The data contain around 230,000 distinct CDR3 sequences, less than 9.5% of them singletons. The germline CDR1 and CDR2 sequences are DFQATT and SNEGSKA (reference sequence). V was pared by 0 bases and J by 6 bases, with 10 bases between. The CDR3 loop spans 13 amino acids. All of the donors were Caucasians in good health. Notes on the study in general: Invariant MAIT and iNKT cells could partly confound zero-insertion analyses.

Sequenced sample: memory (CD45RO+) T cells sorted from blood. The chain couples TRBV20-1 to TRBJ2-3; TRBD1 is a possible D gene (6 bases). The origin of this receptor is a woman between 18 and 29 years old in good health. The CDR3 coding sequence is TGCAGTGCTAGAGATCTACAGGGCGATACGCAGTATTTT. Residues: CSARDLQGDTQYF.